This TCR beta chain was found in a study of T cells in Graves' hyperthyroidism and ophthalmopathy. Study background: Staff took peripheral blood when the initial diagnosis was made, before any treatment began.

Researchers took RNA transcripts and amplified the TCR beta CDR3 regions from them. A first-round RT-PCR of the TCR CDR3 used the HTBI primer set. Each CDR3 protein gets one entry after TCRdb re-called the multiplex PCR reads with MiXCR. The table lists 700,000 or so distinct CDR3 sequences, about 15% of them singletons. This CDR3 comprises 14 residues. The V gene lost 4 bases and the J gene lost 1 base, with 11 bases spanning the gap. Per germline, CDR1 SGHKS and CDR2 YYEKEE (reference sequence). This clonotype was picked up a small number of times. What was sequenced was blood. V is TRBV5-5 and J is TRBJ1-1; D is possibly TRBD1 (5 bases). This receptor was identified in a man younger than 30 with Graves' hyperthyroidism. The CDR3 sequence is CASSVGPRNTEAFF. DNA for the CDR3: TGTGCCAGCAGCGTGGGACCGAGGAACACTGAAGCTTTCTTT.